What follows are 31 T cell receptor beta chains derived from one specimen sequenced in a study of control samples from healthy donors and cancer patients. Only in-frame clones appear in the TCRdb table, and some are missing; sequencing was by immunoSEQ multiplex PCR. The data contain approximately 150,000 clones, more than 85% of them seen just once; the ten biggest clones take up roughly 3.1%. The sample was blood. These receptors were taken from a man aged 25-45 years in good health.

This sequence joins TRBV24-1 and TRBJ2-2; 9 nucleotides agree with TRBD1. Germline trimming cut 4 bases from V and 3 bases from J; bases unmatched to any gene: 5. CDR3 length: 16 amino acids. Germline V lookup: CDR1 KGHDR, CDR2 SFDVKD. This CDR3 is CATSELGTGYTGELFF. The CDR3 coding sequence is TGTGCCACCAGTGAGCTCGGGACAGGGTACACCGGGGAGCTGTTTTTT.

The CDR3 nucleotides are TGTGCCAGCAGTCCCTCTGGCGGGGAGAACACCGGGGAGCTGTTTTTT. This codes for CASSPSGGENTGELFF. This chain connects TRBV7-9 to TRBJ2-2; weak D call: TRBD2 (6 bases). In germline, CDR1 is SEHNR, CDR2 FQNEAQ (reference sequence). This CDR3 region has 16 residues. Trimming took off 6 bases at V and 1 base at J, with 15 bases between the two ends.

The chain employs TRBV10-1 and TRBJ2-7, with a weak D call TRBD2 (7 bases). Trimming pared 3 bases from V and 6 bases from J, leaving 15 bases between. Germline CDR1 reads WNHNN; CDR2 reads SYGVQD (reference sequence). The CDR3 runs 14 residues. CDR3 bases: TGCGCCAGCAGTGAAGGGGGGGCGACAACCGAGCAGTACTTC. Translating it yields CASSEGGATTEQYF.

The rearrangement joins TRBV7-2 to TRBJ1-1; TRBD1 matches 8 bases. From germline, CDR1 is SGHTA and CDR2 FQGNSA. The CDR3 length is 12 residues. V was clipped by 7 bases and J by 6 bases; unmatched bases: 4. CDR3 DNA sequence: TGTGCCAGCAAAGACAGGGGATCTGAAGCTTTCTTT. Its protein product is CASKDRGSEAFF. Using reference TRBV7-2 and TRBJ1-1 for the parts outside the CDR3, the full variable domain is GAGVSQSPSNKVTEKGKDVELRCDPISGHTALYWYRQSLGQGLEFLIYFQGNSAPDKSGLPSDRFSAERTGGSVSTLTIQRTQQEDSAVYLCASKDRGSEAFFGQGTRLTVV.

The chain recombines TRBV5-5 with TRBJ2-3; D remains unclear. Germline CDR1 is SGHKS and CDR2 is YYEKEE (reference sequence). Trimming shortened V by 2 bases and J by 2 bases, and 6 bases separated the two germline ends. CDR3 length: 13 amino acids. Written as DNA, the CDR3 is TGTGCCAGCAGCTTTGGCCCCACAGATACGCAGTATTTT. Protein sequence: CASSFGPTDTQYF.

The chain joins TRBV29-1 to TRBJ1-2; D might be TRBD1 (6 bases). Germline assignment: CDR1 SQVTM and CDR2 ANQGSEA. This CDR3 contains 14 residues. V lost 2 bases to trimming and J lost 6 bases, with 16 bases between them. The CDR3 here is CSVETGTVVDGYTF. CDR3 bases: TGCAGCGTTGAAACAGGGACGGTTGTTGATGGCTACACCTTC.

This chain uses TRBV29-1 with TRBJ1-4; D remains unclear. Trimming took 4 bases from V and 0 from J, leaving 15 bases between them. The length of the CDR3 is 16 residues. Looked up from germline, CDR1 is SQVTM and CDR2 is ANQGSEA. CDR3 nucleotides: TGCAGCGTTGTACCACTAGCTCTTGCAACTAATGAAAAACTGTTTTTT. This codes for CSVVPLALATNEKLFF.

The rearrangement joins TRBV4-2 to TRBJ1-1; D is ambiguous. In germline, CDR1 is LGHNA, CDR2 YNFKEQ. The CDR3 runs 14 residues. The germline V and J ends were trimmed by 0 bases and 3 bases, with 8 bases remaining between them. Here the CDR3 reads CASSQEGGYTEAFF. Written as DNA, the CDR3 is TGTGCCAGCAGCCAAGAAGGAGGGTACACTGAAGCTTTCTTT.

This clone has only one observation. This CDR3 reads CATSRDWLYEQYF. DNA of the CDR3: TGTGCCACCAGCAGAGATTGGCTATACGAGCAGTACTTC. The rearrangement links TRBV15 to TRBJ2-7, with no clear D. Per the germline V gene, CDR1 is LNHNV and CDR2 is YYDKDF (reference sequence). This CDR3 contains 13 residues. The ends were cut back, 0 bases at V and 4 bases at J, with 7 bases in the middle. The complete variable domain, with remaining parts taken from reference TRBV15 and TRBJ2-7, reads DAMVIQNPRYQVTQFGKPVTLSCSQTLNHNVMYWYQQKSSQAPKLLFHYYDKDFNNEADTPDNFQSRRPNTSFCFLDIRSPGLGDTAMYLCATSRDWLYEQYFGPGTRLTVT.

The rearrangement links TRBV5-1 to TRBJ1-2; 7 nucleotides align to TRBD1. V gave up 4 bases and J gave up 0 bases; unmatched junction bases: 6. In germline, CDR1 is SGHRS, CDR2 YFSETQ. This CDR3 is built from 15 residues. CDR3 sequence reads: CASSIGTVANYGYTF. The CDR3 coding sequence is TGCGCCAGCAGCATCGGGACAGTTGCTAACTATGGCTACACCTTC.

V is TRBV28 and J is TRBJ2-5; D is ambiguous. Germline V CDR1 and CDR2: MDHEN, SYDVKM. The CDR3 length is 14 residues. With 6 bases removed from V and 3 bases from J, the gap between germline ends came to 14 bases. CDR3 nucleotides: TGTGCCAGCAGCCAAATGACAAGCAAAGAGACCCAGTACTTC. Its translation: CASSQMTSKETQYF.

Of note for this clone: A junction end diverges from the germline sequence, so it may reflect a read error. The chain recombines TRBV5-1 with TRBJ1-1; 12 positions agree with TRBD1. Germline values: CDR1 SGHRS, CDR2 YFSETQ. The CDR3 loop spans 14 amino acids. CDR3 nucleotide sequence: TGCGCCAGCAGCGTAGGGACAGGGGGCCTCAACAGAGACTTT. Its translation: CASSVGTGGLNRDF.

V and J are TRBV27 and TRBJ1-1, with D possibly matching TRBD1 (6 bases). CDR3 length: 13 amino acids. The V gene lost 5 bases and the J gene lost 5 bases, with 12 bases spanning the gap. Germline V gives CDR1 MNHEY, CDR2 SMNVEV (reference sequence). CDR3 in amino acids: CASSMTGRTEAFF. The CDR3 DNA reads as TGTGCCAGCAGTATGACAGGACGGACTGAAGCTTTCTTT.

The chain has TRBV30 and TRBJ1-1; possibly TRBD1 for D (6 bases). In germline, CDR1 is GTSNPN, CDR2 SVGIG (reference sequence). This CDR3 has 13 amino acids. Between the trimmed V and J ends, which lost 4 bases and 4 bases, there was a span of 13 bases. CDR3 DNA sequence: TGTGCCTGGACCCCAGGGGCAGGCACTGAAGCTTTCTTT. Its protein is CAWTPGAGTEAFF. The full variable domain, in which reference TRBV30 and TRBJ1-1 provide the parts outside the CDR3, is SQTIHQWPATLVQPVGSPLSLECTVEGTSNPNLYWYRQAAGRGLQLLFYSVGIGQISSEVPQNLSASRPQDRQFILSSKKLLLSDSGFYLCAWTPGAGTEAFFGQGTRLTVV.

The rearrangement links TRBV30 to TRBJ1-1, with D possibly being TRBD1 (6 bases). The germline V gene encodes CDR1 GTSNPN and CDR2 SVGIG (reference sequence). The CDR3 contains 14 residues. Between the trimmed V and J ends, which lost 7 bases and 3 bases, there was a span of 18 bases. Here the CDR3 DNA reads TGTGCCTCCGTCAGGGCCCCAGGGGACACTGAAGCTTTCTTT. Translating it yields CASVRAPGDTEAFF.

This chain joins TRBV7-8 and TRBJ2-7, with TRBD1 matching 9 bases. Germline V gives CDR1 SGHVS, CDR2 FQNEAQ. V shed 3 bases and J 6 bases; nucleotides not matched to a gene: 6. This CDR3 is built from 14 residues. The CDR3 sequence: CASSFRDRVSEQYF. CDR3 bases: TGTGCCAGCAGCTTCAGGGACAGGGTTAGCGAGCAGTACTTC.

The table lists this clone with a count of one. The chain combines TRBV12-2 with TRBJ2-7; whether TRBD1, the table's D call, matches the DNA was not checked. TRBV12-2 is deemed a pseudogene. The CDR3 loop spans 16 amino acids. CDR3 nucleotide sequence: TGTGCAAGTCGCTTATATTGGGACAGGGAGCCCTACGAGCAGTACTTC. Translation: CASRLYWDREPYEQYF.

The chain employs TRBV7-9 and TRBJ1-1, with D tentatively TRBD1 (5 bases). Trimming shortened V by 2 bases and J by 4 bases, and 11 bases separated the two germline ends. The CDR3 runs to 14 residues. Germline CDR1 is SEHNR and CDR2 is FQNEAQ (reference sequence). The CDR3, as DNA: TGTGCCAGCAGCTTAAGTGGGCAGGGCACTGAAGCTTTCTTT. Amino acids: CASSLSGQGTEAFF. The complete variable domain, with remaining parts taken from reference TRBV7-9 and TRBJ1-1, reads DTGVSQNPRHKITKRGQNVTFRCDPISEHNRLYWYRQTLGQGPEFLTYFQNEAQLEKSRLLSDRFSAERPKGSFSTLEIQRTEQGDSAMYLCASSLSGQGTEAFFGQGTRLTVV.

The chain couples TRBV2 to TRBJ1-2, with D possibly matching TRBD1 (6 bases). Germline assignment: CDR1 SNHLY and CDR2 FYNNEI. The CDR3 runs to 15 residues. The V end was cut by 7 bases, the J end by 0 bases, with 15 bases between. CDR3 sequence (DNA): TGTGCCAGCACGGTACAGGGAGAGACTAACTATGGCTACACCTTC. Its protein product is CASTVQGETNYGYTF. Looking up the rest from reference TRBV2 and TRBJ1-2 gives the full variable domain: EPEVTQTPSHQVTQMGQEVILRCVPISNHLYFYWYRQILGQKVEFLVSFYNNEISEKSEIFDDQFSVERPDGSNFTLKIRSTKLEDSAMYFCASTVQGETNYGYTFGSGTRLTVV.

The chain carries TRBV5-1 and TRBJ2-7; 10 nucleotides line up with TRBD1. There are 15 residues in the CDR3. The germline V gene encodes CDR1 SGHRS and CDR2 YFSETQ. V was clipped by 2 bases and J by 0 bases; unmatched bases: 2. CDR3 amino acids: CASSFDRGLSYEQYF. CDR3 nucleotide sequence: TGCGCCAGCAGCTTCGACAGGGGGCTCTCCTACGAGCAGTACTTC.

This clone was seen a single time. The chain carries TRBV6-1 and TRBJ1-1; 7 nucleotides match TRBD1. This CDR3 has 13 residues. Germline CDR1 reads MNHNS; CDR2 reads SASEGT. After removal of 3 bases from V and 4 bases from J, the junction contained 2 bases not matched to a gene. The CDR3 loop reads CASSEDRSTEAFF. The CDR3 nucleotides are TGTGCCAGCAGTGAGGACAGGTCCACTGAAGCTTTCTTT.

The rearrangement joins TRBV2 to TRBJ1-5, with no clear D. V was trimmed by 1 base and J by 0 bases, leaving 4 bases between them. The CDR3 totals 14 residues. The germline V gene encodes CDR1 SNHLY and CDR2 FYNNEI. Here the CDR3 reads CASSEGYSNQPQHF. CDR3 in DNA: TGTGCCAGCAGTGAAGGTTATAGCAATCAGCCCCAGCATTTT.

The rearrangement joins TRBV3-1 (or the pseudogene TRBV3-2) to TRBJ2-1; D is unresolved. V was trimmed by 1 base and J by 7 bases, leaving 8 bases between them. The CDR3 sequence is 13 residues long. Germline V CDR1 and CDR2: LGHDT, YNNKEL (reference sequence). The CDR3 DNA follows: TGTGCCAGCAGCCAAGCGGCGAGAAATGAGCAGTTCTTC. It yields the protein CASSQAARNEQFF.

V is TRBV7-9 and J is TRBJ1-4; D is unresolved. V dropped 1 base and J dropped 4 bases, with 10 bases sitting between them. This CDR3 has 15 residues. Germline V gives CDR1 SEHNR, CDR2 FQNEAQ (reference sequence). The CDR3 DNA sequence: TGTGCCAGCAGCTTAGACTGGGAAATTAATGAAAAACTGTTTTTT. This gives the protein CASSLDWEINEKLFF.

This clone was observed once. The CDR3 DNA follows: TGCGCCAGCAGGCGGGCGGGGGAGGATGGCTACACCTTC. Protein sequence: CASRRAGEDGYTF. The rearrangement joins TRBV5-1 to TRBJ1-2, with a weak D call TRBD1 (5 bases). CDR3 length: 13 amino acids. With 5 bases removed from V and 6 bases from J, the gap between germline ends came to 14 bases. Per germline, CDR1 SGHRS and CDR2 YFSETQ.

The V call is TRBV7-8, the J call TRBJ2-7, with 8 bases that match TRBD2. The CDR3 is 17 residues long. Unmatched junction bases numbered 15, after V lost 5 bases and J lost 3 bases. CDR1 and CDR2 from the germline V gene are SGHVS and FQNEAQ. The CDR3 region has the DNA TGTGCCAGCAGCCTTAGTTCGGGGGGGACTGGAGGCTACGAGCAGTACTTC. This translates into CASSLSSGGTGGYEQYF.

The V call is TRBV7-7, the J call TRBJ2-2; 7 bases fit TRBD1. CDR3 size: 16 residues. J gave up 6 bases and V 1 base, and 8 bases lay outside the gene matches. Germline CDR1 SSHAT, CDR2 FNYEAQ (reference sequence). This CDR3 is CASSLVSQTGSGELFF. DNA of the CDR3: TGTGCCAGCAGCTTAGTATCTCAGACAGGGTCCGGGGAGCTGTTTTTT.

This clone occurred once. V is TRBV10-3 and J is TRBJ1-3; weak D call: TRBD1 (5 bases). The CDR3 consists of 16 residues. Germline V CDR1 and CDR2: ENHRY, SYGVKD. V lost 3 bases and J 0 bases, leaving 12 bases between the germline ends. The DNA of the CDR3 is TGTGCCATCAGTGATTGGGACGGGATCTCTGGAAACACCATATATTTT. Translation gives CAISDWDGISGNTIYF.

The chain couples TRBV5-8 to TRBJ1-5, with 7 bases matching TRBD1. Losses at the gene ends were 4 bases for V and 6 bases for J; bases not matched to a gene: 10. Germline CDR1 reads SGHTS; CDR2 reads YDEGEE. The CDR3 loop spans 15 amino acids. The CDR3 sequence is CASSPREGASQPQHF. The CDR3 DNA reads TGTGCCAGCAGCCCTCGGGAGGGGGCAAGTCAGCCCCAGCATTTT.

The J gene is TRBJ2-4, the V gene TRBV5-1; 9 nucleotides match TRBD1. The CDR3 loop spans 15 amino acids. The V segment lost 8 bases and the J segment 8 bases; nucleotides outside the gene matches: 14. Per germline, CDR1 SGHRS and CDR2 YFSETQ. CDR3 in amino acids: CARHGLRDREDIQYF. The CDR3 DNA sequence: TGCGCCAGACATGGGCTCCGGGACAGGGAAGACATTCAGTACTTC.

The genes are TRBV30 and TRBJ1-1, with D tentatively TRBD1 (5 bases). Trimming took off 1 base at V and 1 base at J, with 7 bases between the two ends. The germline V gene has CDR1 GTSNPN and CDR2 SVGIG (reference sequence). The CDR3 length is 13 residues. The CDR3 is CAWSAQGNTEAFF. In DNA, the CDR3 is TGTGCCTGGAGTGCCCAGGGGAACACTGAAGCTTTCTTT. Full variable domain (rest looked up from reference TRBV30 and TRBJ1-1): SQTIHQWPATLVQPVGSPLSLECTVEGTSNPNLYWYRQAAGRGLQLLFYSVGIGQISSEVPQNLSASRPQDRQFILSSKKLLLSDSGFYLCAWSAQGNTEAFFGQGTRLTVV.